The 7 T cell receptor delta chains reported below all come from one sample, sequenced in a study of gamma delta lymphoproliferative disorders and STAT genes. Genomic DNA from isolated PBMCs served as the sequencing template. TCRdb repeated clone calling on the multiplex PCR reads with CATT. Altogether 850 to 1,200 delta-chain clones are present, approximately 1.5% being singletons, with the ten largest covering roughly two thirds. Sequences were obtained from blood. The origin of the receptors is a human donor in good health.

This clone was seen a handful of times. The amino acid sequence in TCRdb belongs to a much larger clone and departs from this DNA's translation at residue 17, likely a sequencing read error; the sequence shown is translated from the DNA. The V gene is TRDV1, the J gene TRDJ1, with a tentative D call TRDD3 (10 bases). The germline V gene encodes CDR1 TSWWSYY and CDR2 QGS. Trimming removed 2 bases from V and 0 bases from J, with 37 bases in between. This CDR3 region has 24 residues. This CDR3 reads CALGEGGCLPTLILGDAYTDKLIF. CDR3 nucleotide sequence: TGTGCTCTTGGGGAAGGGGGTTGCCTTCCTACCCTTATACTGGGGGATGCGTACACCGATAAACTCATCTTT.

This clone was seen many times. TCRdb's listed protein matches a much larger clone and diverges from this DNA's translation at residue 11, likely through a read error; the protein shown comes from the DNA. The chain joins TRDV1 to TRDJ4; possibly TRDD3 for D (6 bases). V was pared by 2 bases and J by 0 bases, with 28 bases between. The CDR3 length is 20 residues. Germline V CDR1 and CDR2: TSWWSYY, QGS. The CDR3 nucleotides read TGTGCTCTTGGGGAAGGGTGGGATCCTCCTATCGTACTGGGAGCCAGACCCCTGATCTTT. Translated: CALGEGWDPPIVLGARPLIF.

Only a few counts were recorded for this clone. This DNA's translation and the protein TCRdb lists, from a much larger clone, do not match at residue 3, likely due to a read error; the protein shown is translated from the DNA. At the DNA level, this CDR3 is encoded by other sequences in the same sample as well. This sequence joins TRDV1 and TRDJ1; 7 bases align to TRDD3. CDR1 and CDR2 (germline): TSWWSYY, QGS. The length of the CDR3 is 13 residues. Trimming took 10 bases from V and 8 from J; bases not matched to a gene: 13. In DNA form, the CDR3 reads TGTGCTCCTGGAGCTGTGGGGGACCCAAAACTCATCTTT. It translates to CAPGAVGDPKLIF.

By sample fraction, this clone is medium-sized. A far larger clone is just one base off, so this is likely a read error. Other DNA sequences from this sample encode an identical CDR3 as well. V usage is TRDV2 and J usage is TRDJ1, with 9 bases matching TRDD3. Germline CDR1 reads GEAIGNYY; CDR2 reads EKD. CDR3 length: 23 amino acids. Unmatched junction bases numbered 26, after V lost 1 base and J lost 0 bases. This chain's CDR3 is CACDTRGAITGGARPPNTDKLIF. In nucleotides, the CDR3 is TGTGCCTGTGACACACGCGGGGCAATTACTGGGGGAGCCAGGCCCCCAAACACCGATAAACTCATCTTT.

This sequence joins TRDV1 and TRDJ3; D uncertain. The germline CDR1 and CDR2 sequences are TSWWSYY and QGS. With 5 bases removed from V and 6 bases from J, the gap between germline ends came to 14 bases. This CDR3 contains 16 residues. This chain's CDR3 is CALGQPKSEDTRQMFF. Written as DNA, the CDR3 is TGTGCTCTTGGGCAACCAAAAAGTGAGGACACCCGACAGATGTTTTTC.

In the case of this clone: A read error likely explains why the TCRdb protein, taken from a much larger clone, differs from this DNA's translation at residue 13; the protein shown is translated from the DNA. V gene TRDV3 combines with J gene TRDJ1, with 12 bases matching TRDD3. CDR1 TVYSNPD and CDR2 GDNSRS come from the germline V gene (reference sequence). J gave up 0 bases and V 2 bases, and 31 bases lay outside the gene matches. This CDR3 contains 24 residues. The CDR3 here is CAFCGGNFPSFPHWGIPYTDKLIF. DNA for the CDR3: TGTGCCTTTTGTGGTGGGAACTTCCCCAGTTTTCCCCACTGGGGGATACCGTACACCGATAAACTCATCTTT.

Comment on this clone: TCRdb's entry gives the protein of a much larger clone, which mismatches this DNA's translation at residue 9, likely from a read error; the protein reported here is translated from the DNA. The V gene is TRDV2, the J gene TRDJ3, with a possible D match to TRDD3 (5 bases). Germline CDR1 is GEAIGNYY and CDR2 is EKD. This CDR3 is built from 22 residues. V was shortened by 0 bases and J by 0 bases, with 23 bases between the two germline ends. This chain's CDR3 is CACDTIRGPPRVGSWDTRQMFF. The CDR3 coding sequence is TGTGCCTGTGACACCATCCGGGGGCCCCCCCGAGTAGGCTCCTGGGACACCCGACAGATGTTTTTC.